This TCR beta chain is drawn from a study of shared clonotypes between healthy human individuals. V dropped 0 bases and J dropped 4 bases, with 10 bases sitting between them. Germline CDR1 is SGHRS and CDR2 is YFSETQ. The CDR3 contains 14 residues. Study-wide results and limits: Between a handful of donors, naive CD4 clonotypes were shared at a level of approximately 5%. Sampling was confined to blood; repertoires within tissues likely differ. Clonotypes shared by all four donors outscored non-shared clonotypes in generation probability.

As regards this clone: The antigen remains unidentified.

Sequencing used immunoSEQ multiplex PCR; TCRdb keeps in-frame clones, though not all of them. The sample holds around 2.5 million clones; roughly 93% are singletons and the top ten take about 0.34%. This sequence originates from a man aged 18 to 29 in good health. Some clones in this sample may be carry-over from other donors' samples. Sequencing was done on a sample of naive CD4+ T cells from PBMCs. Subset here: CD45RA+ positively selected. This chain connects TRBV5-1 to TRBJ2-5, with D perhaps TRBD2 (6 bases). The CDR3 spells CASSLVDSGETQYF. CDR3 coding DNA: TGCGCCAGCAGCTTGGTGGATAGCGGAGAGACCCAGTACTTC. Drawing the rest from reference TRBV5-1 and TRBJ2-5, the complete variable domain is KAGVTQTPRYLIKTRGQQVTLSCSPISGHRSVSWYQQTPGQGLQFLFEYFSETQRNKGNFPGRFSGRQFSNSRSEMNVSTLELGDSALYLCASSLVDSGETQYFGPGTRLLVL.